The rows below give T cell receptor beta chains drawn from one sample of a study of blood T cell repertoires in COVID-19. Sequencing used immunoSEQ multiplex PCR; TCRdb keeps in-frame clones, though not all of them. Of 140,000 to 150,000 clones listed, about four fifths were seen once; the top ten hold about 5.1%. Sequenced sample: peripheral blood. Receptor source: a human donor in a cohort sampled during active COVID-19. Both conserved end residues are part of each CDR3. Fields, in order: V gene, D gene, CDR3 length, CDR3 protein. The D gene is left open where the match is weak.

TRBV28 | TRBD1 | 13 | CASRKTGSTEAFF
TRBV5-1 | TRBD1 | 15 | CASRGQGANNSPLHF
TRBV19 | TRBD2 | 15 | CASSMGGSSYNEQFF
TRBV2 | TRBD1 | 15 | CASSIGTVLNTEAFF
TRBV11-2 | TRBD2 | 18 | CASSFLGASGGRDNEQFF
TRBV10-3 | TRBD1 | 14 | CAISGGRGSTEAFF
TRBV5-1 | - | 15 | CASSLVQGETGELFF
TRBV19 | - | 14 | CASSIRAGAKEQYF
TRBV2 | - | 15 | CASSGRGIPPYEQYF
TRBV5-4 | - | 13 | CASSFRDDTEAFF
TRBV15 | TRBD2 | 19 | CATSRGPGGGRADYNEQFF
TRBV11-2 | - | 15 | CASSLAYPNTGELFF
TRBV28 | - | 15 | CASTRAGRMNTEAFF
TRBV10-2 | - | 13 | CASNRDGPGELFF
TRBV6-5 | - | 14 | CASSRSGINEKLFF
TRBV6-6 | TRBD1 | 14 | CASTPGQGNDEQYF
TRBV11-2 | TRBD2 | 15 | CASSLETSGSWGQFF
TRBV2 | TRBD2 | 16 | CASSERVAGAQETQYF
TRBV7-8 | TRBD1 | 16 | CASSLRGQGAGQPQHF
TRBV29-1 | - | 14 | CSVEEMGGGEKLFF